A single sample gave rise to the 21 T cell receptor beta chains below, sequenced in a study of cytomegalovirus exposure and HLA in healthy donors. With 60 Vbeta and 13 Jbeta primers, the PCR was carried out. Data came from immunoSEQ multiplex PCR; TCRdb stores just in-frame clones and leaves some out. The sample lists 150,000 to 200,000 clones; 77% were seen once. Sequencing input: PBMCs. These receptors all come from a woman in her twenties or thirties in good health and CMV-seronegative.

V usage is TRBV9 and J usage is TRBJ2-2; perhaps TRBD1 as D (6 bases). Trimming cost V 6 bases and J 0 bases, with 15 bases left between them. CDR1 is SGDLS, CDR2 YYNGEE, per germline. The CDR3 extends over 16 amino acids. The CDR3 sequence: CASNTDRIANTGELFF. CDR3 nucleotides: TGTGCCAGCAATACTGACAGGATCGCGAACACCGGGGAGCTGTTTTTT.

Only one count was recorded for this clone. V gene TRBV19 combines with J gene TRBJ2-7, with TRBD1 matching 10 bases. CDR1 and CDR2 (germline): LNHDA, SQIVND (reference sequence). The length of the CDR3 is 16 residues. The junction had 9 bases not matched to a gene; V was cut back by 7 bases and J by 0 bases. In DNA form, the CDR3 reads TGTGCCAGTACCCATGCGGGGGACAGGGGCTCCTACGAGCAGTACTTC. Protein product: CASTHAGDRGSYEQYF.

V is TRBV11-2 and J is TRBJ2-5; TRBD1 agrees at 7 bases. CDR1 is SGHAT and CDR2 is FQNNGV in the germline V gene. Trimming took 5 bases from V and 1 from J; bases not matched to a gene: 10. This CDR3 has 16 residues. The CDR3: CASSPYRDRGQETQYF. In DNA, the CDR3 is TGTGCCAGCAGCCCATATCGGGACAGAGGCCAAGAGACCCAGTACTTC.

The chain has TRBV28 and TRBJ1-3, with 10 positions matching TRBD1. The CDR3 is 15 residues long. CDR1 and CDR2 (germline): MDHEN, SYDVKM. V lost 5 bases and J lost 2; bases outside the gene matches: 3. The CDR3 sequence: CASSQTGGTGNTIYF. The CDR3 DNA sequence: TGTGCCAGCAGTCAGACAGGGGGCACTGGAAACACCATATATTTT. The full variable domain, with the rest looked up from reference TRBV28 and TRBJ1-3, is DVKVTQSSRYLVKRTGEKVFLECVQDMDHENMFWYRQDPGLGLRLIYFSYDVKMKEKGDIPEGYSVSREKKERFSLILESASTNQTSMYLCASSQTGGTGNTIYFGEGSWLTVV.

The chain recombines TRBV18 with TRBJ1-1, with D perhaps matching TRBD1 (5 bases). This CDR3 spans 14 amino acids. Trimming left V 6 bases short and J 1 base short, with 12 bases between. Germline V gives CDR1 KGHSH, CDR2 LQKENI. The CDR3 region has the DNA TGTGCCAGCTCCCCGGGACTCCAGAACACTGAAGCTTTCTTT. It encodes CASSPGLQNTEAFF.

This chain connects TRBV2 to TRBJ1-1; tentatively, D is TRBD1 (5 bases). Germline CDR1 is SNHLY and CDR2 is FYNNEI. With 7 bases removed from V and 3 bases from J, the gap between germline ends came to 15 bases. The CDR3 runs 14 residues. Written as DNA, the CDR3 is TGTGCCAGCACCCCCCAGGGCGGCGACACTGAAGCTTTCTTT. This encodes CASTPQGGDTEAFF.

This clone was found a few times. The genes are TRBV18 and TRBJ1-4; D perhaps matches TRBD1 (5 bases). V lost 2 bases and J lost 7, with 17 bases in between. The CDR3 consists of 16 residues. From germline, CDR1 is KGHSH and CDR2 LQKENI. In nucleotides, the CDR3 is TGTGCCAGCTCACCAAGTAGGGCCGCTCAGGGTGAAAAACTGTTTTTT. This codes for CASSPSRAAQGEKLFF.

This chain connects TRBV7-6 to TRBJ2-3, with D possibly being TRBD2 (6 bases). Trimming took off 5 bases at V and 0 bases at J, with 12 bases between the two ends. In germline, CDR1 is SGHVS, CDR2 FNYEAQ. The length of the CDR3 is 15 residues. As DNA, the CDR3 is TGTGCCAGCAGCCCGACTAGTTCTAGCACAGATACGCAGTATTTT. Translating it yields CASSPTSSSTDTQYF. Based on the CDR3 plus reference TRBV7-6 and TRBJ2-3, the full variable domain is GAGVSQSPRYKVTKRGQDVALRCDPISGHVSLYWYRQALGQGPEFLTYFNYEAQQDKSGLPNDRFSAERPEGSISTLTIQRTEQRDSAMYRCASSPTSSSTDTQYFGPGTRLTVL.

This chain joins TRBV9 and TRBJ1-5; TRBD1 is a possible D gene (6 bases). This CDR3 contains 15 residues. CDR1 is SGDLS and CDR2 is YYNGEE in the germline V gene. V lost 5 bases and J lost 0, with 12 bases in between. CDR3 sequence reads: CASSSGQNSNQPQHF. In nucleotides, the CDR3 is TGTGCCAGCAGTTCCGGACAGAATAGCAATCAGCCCCAGCATTTT.

This sequence joins TRBV15 and TRBJ1-5; 7 bases agree with TRBD1. The CDR3 length is 17 residues. Germline V gene data show CDR1 as LNHNV and CDR2 as YYDKDF (reference sequence). The V gene end was trimmed by 2 bases and the J gene end by 0 bases; junction bases not matched to a gene: 7. This CDR3 is CATSRNRQGGSNQPQHF. In DNA, the CDR3 is TGTGCCACCAGCAGAAACCGACAGGGTGGTAGCAATCAGCCCCAGCATTTT.

CDR3 nucleotide sequence: TGCGCCAGCAGCTTGATTGCGGGGGGGCGCAATGAGCAGTTCTTC. This gives the protein CASSLIAGGRNEQFF. The chain combines TRBV5-1 with TRBJ2-1, with 9 bases that match TRBD2. There are 15 residues in the CDR3. The germline gives CDR1 SGHRS, CDR2 YFSETQ. After removal of 1 base from V and 6 bases from J, the junction contained 5 bases not matched to a gene.

The rearrangement joins TRBV11-2 to TRBJ1-4, with no clear D. The CDR3 runs to 13 residues. V was pared by 0 bases and J by 13 bases, with 12 bases between. From germline, CDR1 is SGHAT and CDR2 FQNNGV. The DNA for the CDR3 is TGTGCCAGCAGCTTAGATCCAACCCGGGGACTGTTTTTT. Translated, it gives CASSLDPTRGLFF.

The rearrangement uses TRBV6-5 and TRBJ1-6; D uncertain. Trimming took off 6 bases at V and 10 bases at J, with 16 bases between the two ends. The CDR3 is 14 residues long. From germline, CDR1 is MNHEY and CDR2 SVGAGI. The CDR3 region is CASRMRGRNSPLHF. CDR3 bases: TGTGCCAGCAGAATGAGAGGGAGAAACTCACCCCTCCACTTT.

This clone came up many times. V is TRBV10-3 and J is TRBJ1-1, with D uncertain. Trimming removed 5 bases from V and 11 bases from J, with 12 bases in between. The CDR3 extends over 11 amino acids. CDR1 ENHRY and CDR2 SYGVKD come from the germline V gene. The CDR3 sequence: CAISREGRAFF. The CDR3 coding sequence is TGTGCCATCAGTCGAGAGGGTCGGGCTTTCTTT.

This chain joins TRBV5-1 and TRBJ2-6, with D possibly TRBD2 on 7 matching bases. V lost 6 bases to trimming and J lost 2 bases, with 21 bases between them. CDR1 and CDR2 (germline): SGHRS, YFSETQ. The length of the CDR3 is 18 residues. DNA for the CDR3: TGCGCCAGCAAGGCTATTGAGGGGGAGGGAACTGGGGCCAACGTCCTGACTTTC. It specifies CASKAIEGEGTGANVLTF. Using reference TRBV5-1 and TRBJ2-6 for the parts outside the CDR3, the full variable domain is KAGVTQTPRYLIKTRGQQVTLSCSPISGHRSVSWYQQTPGQGLQFLFEYFSETQRNKGNFPGRFSGRQFSNSRSEMNVSTLELGDSALYLCASKAIEGEGTGANVLTFGAGSRLTVL.

V is TRBV30 and J is TRBJ2-7; 9 bases line up with TRBD1. Germline CDR1 is GTSNPN and CDR2 is SVGIG (reference sequence). The ends lost 4 bases at V and 6 bases at J; junction bases unmatched: 7. The CDR3 is made up of 13 amino acids. The CDR3 DNA sequence: TGTGCCTGGACCGGGACAGGGAAGGCCGAGCAGTACTTC. Its protein is CAWTGTGKAEQYF.

The chain uses TRBV13 and TRBJ1-1; weak D call: TRBD1 (6 bases). With 5 bases removed from V and 0 bases from J, the gap between germline ends came to 13 bases. CDR3 length: 15 amino acids. Germline loops: CDR1 PRHDT, CDR2 FYEKMQ (reference sequence). In nucleotides, the CDR3 is TGTGCCAGCAGCATCCGAACAGGGATGAACACTGAAGCTTTCTTT. It translates to CASSIRTGMNTEAFF.

V and J are TRBV27 and TRBJ2-2, with TRBD1 as a possible D gene (6 bases). The CDR3 is 19 amino acids. The germline gives CDR1 MNHEY, CDR2 SMNVEV (reference sequence). V was pared by 0 bases and J by 1 base, with 18 bases between. The DNA for the CDR3 is TGTGCCAGCAGTTTATCTACAACTCCAGGGGACCTGAACACCGGGGAGCTGTTTTTT. This translates into CASSLSTTPGDLNTGELFF.

The genes are TRBV25-1 and TRBJ1-4; a weak D match, TRBD1 (5 bases). The V end was cut by 4 bases, the J end by 8 bases, with 14 bases between. CDR3 length: 14 amino acids. The germline V gene encodes CDR1 MGHDK and CDR2 SYGVNS. CDR3 DNA: TGTGCCAGCAGTGGGACACTTCCTTCGGAAAAACTGTTTTTT. It yields the protein CASSGTLPSEKLFF.

The chain carries TRBV5-1 and TRBJ2-1; D gene unclear. The CDR3 consists of 15 residues. The V end was cut by 0 bases, the J end by 0 bases, with 7 bases between. Germline V gene lookup returns CDR1 SGHRS and CDR2 YFSETQ. Here the CDR3 DNA reads TGCGCCAGCAGCTTGGGCCGAGCCTCCTACAATGAGCAGTTCTTC. It specifies CASSLGRASYNEQFF.

The chain has TRBV7-6 and TRBJ1-1, with TRBD1 identical over 8 bases. The CDR3 runs to 15 residues. Germline values: CDR1 SGHVS, CDR2 FNYEAQ. J gave up 5 bases and V 5 bases, and 10 bases lay outside the gene matches. CDR3 sequence: CASSPGPGGLTEAFF. The CDR3 region has the DNA TGTGCCAGCAGCCCCGGGCCAGGGGGCCTGACTGAAGCTTTCTTT.